The 3 T cell receptor beta chains listed next were all sequenced from one sample in a study of blood T cell repertoires in COVID-19. Profiled with immunoSEQ multiplex PCR; TCRdb holds only in-frame clones, not every one. The data show under 80,000 clones, approximately 87% seen once. The source material was peripheral blood. These receptors came from a man at least 80 years old in a cohort sampled during active COVID-19.

The chain carries TRBV10-3 and TRBJ2-1, with 13 positions matching TRBD2. CDR3 size: 13 residues. The germline V gene has CDR1 ENHRY and CDR2 SYGVKD. Germline trimming cut 11 bases from V and 9 bases from J; bases unmatched to any gene: 7. The CDR3 bases are TGTGCCGGCGGGACTAGCGGGGTTGGTGAGCAGTTCTTC. Amino acids: CAGGTSGVGEQFF.

The chain couples TRBV5-1 to TRBJ1-4, with 7 bases fitting TRBD1. Germline V gene sequence: CDR1 SGHRS, CDR2 YFSETQ. V lost 0 bases to trimming and J lost 8 bases; unmatched junction nucleotides: 7. The CDR3 sequence is 15 residues long. The CDR3 protein is CASSLAGTAPEKLFF. The CDR3 coding sequence is TGCGCCAGCAGCTTGGCCGGGACAGCTCCAGAAAAACTGTTTTTT. The full variable domain, its missing parts supplied by reference TRBV5-1 and TRBJ1-4, is KAGVTQTPRYLIKTRGQQVTLSCSPISGHRSVSWYQQTPGQGLQFLFEYFSETQRNKGNFPGRFSGRQFSNSRSEMNVSTLELGDSALYLCASSLAGTAPEKLFFGSGTQLSVL.

J is TRBJ2-4 and V is TRBV20-1, with a possible D match to TRBD2 (5 bases). The CDR3 spans 16 residues. Germline CDR1 is DFQATT and CDR2 is SNEGSKA (reference sequence). Trimming took 3 bases from V and 0 from J, leaving 15 bases between them. This CDR3 reads CSASGSAGLAKNIQYF. In DNA, the CDR3 is TGCAGTGCTAGTGGGAGTGCCGGCCTAGCCAAAAACATTCAGTACTTC.